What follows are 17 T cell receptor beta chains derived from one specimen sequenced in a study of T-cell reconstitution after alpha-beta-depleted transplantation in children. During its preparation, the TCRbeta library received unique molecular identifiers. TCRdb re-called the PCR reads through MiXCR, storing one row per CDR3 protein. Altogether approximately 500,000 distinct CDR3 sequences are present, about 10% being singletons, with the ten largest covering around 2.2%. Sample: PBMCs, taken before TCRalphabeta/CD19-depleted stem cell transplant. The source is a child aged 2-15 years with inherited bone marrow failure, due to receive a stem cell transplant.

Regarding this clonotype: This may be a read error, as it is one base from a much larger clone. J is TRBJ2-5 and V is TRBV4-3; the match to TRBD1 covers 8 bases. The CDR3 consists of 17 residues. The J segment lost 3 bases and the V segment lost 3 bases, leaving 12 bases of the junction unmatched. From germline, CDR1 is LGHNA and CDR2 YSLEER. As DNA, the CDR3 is TGCGCCAGCAGCCAGCGCTTCGGGACAGGCCTCGAAGAGACCCAGTACTTC. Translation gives CASSQRFGTGLEETQYF.

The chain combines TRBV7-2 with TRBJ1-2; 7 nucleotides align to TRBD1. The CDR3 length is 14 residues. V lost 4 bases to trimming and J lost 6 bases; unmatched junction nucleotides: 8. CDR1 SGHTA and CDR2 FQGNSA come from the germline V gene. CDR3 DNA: TGTGCCAGCAGCTACCGACAGGGTCGGGATGGCTACACCTTC. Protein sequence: CASSYRQGRDGYTF.

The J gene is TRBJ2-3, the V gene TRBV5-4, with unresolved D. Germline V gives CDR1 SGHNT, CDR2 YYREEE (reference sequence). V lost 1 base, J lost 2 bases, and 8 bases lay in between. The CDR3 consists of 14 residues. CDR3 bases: TGTGCCAGCAGCTTGACTGGGTACACAGATACGCAGTATTTT. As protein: CASSLTGYTDTQYF.

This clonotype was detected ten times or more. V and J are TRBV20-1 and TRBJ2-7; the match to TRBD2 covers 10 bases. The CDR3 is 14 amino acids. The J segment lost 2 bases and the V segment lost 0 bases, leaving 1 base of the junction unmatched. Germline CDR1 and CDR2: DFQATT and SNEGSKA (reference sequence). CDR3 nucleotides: TGCAGTGCTAGAGATCTAGCGGGAGCCTACGAGCAGTACTTC. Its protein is CSARDLAGAYEQYF.

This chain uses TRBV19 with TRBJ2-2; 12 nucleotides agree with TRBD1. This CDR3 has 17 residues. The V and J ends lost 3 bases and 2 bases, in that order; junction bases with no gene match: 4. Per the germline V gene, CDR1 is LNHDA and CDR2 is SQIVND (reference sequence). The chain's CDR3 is CASSMLGQGANTGELFF. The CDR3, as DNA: TGTGCCAGTAGTATGTTGGGACAGGGGGCAAACACCGGGGAGCTGTTTTTT.

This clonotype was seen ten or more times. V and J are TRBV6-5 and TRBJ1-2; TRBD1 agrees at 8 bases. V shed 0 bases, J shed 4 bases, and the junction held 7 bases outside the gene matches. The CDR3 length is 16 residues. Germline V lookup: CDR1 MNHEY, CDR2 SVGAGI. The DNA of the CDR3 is TGTGCCAGCAGTTACTCTGGACAGGGATTCCTCTATGGCTACACCTTC. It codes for CASSYSGQGFLYGYTF.

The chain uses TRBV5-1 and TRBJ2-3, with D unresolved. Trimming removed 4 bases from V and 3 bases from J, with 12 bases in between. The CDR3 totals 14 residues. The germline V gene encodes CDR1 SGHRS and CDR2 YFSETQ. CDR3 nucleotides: TGCGCCAGCAGCCCGCGCATAATGACAGATACGCAGTATTTT. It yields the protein CASSPRIMTDTQYF.

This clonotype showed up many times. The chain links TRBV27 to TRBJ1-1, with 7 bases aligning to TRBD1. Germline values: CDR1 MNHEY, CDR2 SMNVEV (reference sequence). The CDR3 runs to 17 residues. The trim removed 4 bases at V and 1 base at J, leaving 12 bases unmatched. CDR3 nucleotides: TGTGCCAGCAGTTACGCCTCGGGGACAGACCCGAACACTGAAGCTTTCTTT. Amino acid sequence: CASSYASGTDPNTEAFF.

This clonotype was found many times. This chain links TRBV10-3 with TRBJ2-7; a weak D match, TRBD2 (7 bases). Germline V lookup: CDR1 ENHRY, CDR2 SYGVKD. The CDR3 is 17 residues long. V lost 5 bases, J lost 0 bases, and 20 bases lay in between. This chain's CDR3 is CAISSFAGEQGSYEQYF. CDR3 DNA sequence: TGTGCCATCAGTTCGTTCGCGGGGGAACAGGGCTCCTACGAGCAGTACTTC.

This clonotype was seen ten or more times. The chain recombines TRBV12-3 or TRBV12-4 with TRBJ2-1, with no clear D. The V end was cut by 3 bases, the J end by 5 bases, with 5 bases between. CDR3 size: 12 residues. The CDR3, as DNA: TGTGCCAGCAGTTTCCGAGACAATGAGCAGTTCTTC. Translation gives CASSFRDNEQFF.

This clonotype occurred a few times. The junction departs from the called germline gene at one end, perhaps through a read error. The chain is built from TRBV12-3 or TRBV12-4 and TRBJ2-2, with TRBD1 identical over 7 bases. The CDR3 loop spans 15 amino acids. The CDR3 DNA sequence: TGTGCCAGCACCCCGAGACAGGGACACACTGGGGAGCTGTTTTTT. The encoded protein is CASTPRQGHTGELFF.

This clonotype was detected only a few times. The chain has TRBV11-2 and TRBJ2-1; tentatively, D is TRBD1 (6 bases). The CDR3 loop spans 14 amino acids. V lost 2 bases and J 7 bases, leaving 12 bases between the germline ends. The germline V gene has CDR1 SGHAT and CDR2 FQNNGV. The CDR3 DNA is TGTGCCAGCAGCTTACCGAGCCAGGGGAATGAGCAGTTCTTC. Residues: CASSLPSQGNEQFF. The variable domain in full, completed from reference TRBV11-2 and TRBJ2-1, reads EAGVAQSPRYKIIEKRQSVAFWCNPISGHATLYWYQQILGQGPKLLIQFQNNGVVDDSQLPKDRFSAERLKGVDSTLKIQPAKLEDSAVYLCASSLPSQGNEQFFGPGTRLTVL.

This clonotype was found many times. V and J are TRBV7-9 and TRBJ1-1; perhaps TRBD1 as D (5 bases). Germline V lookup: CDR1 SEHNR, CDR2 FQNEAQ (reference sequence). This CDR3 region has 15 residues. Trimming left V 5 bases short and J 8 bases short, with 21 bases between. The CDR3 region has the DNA TGTGCCAGCAGCACGCCCCCGCGGACACTGCCCGAAGCTTTCTTT. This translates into CASSTPPRTLPEAFF. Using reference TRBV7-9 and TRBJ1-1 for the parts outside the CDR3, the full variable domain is DTGVSQNPRHKITKRGQNVTFRCDPISEHNRLYWYRQTLGQGPEFLTYFQNEAQLEKSRLLSDRFSAERPKGSFSTLEIQRTEQGDSAMYLCASSTPPRTLPEAFFGQGTRLTVV.

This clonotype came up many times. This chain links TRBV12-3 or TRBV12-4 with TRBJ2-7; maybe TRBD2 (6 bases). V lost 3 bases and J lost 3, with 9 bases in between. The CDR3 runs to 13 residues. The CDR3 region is CASSFLGGYEQYF. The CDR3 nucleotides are TGTGCCAGCAGTTTTTTGGGAGGCTACGAGCAGTACTTC.

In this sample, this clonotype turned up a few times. CDR3 nucleotide sequence: TGCGCCAGCAGCCAAGGGCTCGAGGGAACCGCCTCCTACGAGCAGTACTTC. The encoded protein is CASSQGLEGTASYEQYF. The genes are TRBV4-3 and TRBJ2-7, with a possible D match to TRBD2 (5 bases). CDR1 LGHNA and CDR2 YSLEER come from the germline V gene. The CDR3 length is 17 residues. The V gene lost 1 base and the J gene lost 0 bases, with 16 bases spanning the gap.

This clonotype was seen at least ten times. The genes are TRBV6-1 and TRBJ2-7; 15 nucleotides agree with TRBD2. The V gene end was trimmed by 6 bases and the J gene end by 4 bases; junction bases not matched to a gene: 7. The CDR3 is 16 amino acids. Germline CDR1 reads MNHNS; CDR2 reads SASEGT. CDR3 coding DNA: TGTGCCAGCAGCCCCGGGACTAGCGGGAGGAGATACGAGCAGTACTTC. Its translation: CASSPGTSGRRYEQYF.

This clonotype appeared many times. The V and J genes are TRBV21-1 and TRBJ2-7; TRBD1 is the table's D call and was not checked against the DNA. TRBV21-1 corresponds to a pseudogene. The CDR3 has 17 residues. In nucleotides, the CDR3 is TGTGCCAGCAGCAAAGGCGACAGGGCCCAACCCTCCTACGAGCAGTACTTC. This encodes CASSKGDRAQPSYEQYF.